This T cell receptor beta chain was profiled in a study of spatial heterogeneity in lung cancer. TCRdb called the 5' RACE reads again in MiXCR, with one record for every CDR3 protein. This table has tens of thousands of distinct CDR3 sequences, 7% appearing once. As for time point: sample taken at primary tumor resection. There were around 72 donors, all of them untreated patients with early-stage non-small cell lung cancer. This CDR3 has 16 residues. V was trimmed by 0 bases and J by 0 bases, leaving 9 bases between them. CDR1 and CDR2 from the germline V gene are LGHDT and YNNKEL (reference sequence). This clonotype was recorded at least ten times.

The sequenced sample was PBMCs, obtained at surgery. The chain couples TRBV3-1 to TRBJ1-3; the D is unclear. This TCR was sampled from a male donor with early-stage non-small cell lung cancer. CDR3 sequence: CASSQDIAVSGNTIYF. The CDR3 DNA reads as TGTGCCAGCAGCCAAGATATAGCCGTCTCTGGAAACACCATATATTTT.